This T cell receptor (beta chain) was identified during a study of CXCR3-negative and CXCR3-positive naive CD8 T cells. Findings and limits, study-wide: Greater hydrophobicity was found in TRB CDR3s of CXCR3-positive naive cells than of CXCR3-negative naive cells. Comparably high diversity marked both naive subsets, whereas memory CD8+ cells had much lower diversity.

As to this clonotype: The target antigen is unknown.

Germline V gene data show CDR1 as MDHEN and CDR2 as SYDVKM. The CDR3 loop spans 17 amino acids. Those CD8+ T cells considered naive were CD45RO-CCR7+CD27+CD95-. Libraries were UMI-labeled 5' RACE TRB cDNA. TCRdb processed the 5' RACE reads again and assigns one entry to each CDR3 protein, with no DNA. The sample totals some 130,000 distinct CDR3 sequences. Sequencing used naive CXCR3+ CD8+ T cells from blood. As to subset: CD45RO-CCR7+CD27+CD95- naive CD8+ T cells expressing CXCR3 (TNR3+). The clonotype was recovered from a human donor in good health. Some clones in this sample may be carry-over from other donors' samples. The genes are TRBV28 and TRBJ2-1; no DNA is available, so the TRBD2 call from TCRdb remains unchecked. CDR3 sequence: CASSSSISGRRYNEQFF.